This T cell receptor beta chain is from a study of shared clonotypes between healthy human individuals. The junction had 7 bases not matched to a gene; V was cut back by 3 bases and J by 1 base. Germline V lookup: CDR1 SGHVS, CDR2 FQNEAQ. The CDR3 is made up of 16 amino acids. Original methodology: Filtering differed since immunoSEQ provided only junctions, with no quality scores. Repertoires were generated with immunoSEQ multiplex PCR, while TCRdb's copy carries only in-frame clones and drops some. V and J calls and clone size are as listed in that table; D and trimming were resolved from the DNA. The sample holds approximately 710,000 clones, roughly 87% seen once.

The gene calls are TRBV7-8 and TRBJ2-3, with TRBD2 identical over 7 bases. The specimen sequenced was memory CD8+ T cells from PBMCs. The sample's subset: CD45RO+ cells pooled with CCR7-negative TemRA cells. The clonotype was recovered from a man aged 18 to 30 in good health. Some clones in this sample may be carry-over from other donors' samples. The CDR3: CASSFGLADRTDTQYF. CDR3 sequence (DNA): TGTGCCAGCAGCTTCGGCCTAGCGGACCGCACAGATACGCAGTATTTT. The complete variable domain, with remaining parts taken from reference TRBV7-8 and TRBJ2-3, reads GAGVSQSPRYKVAKRGQDVALRCDPISGHVSLFWYQQALGQGPEFLTYFQNEAQLDKSGLPSDRFFAERPEGSVSTLKIQRTQQEDSAVYLCASSFGLADRTDTQYFGPGTRLTVL.